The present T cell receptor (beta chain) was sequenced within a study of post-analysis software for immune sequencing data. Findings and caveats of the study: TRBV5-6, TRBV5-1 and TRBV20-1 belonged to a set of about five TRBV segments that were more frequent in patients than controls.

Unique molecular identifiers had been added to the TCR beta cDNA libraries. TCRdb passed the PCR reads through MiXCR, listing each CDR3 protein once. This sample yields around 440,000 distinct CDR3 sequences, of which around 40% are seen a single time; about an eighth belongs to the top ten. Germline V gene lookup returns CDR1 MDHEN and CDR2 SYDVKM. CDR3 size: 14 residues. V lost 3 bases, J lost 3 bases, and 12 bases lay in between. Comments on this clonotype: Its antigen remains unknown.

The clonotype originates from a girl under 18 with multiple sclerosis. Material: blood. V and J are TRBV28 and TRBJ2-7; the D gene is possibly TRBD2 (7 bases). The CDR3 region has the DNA TGTGCCAGCAGTTTGGGAGGGGGTCTCTACGAGCAGTACTTC. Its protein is CASSLGGGLYEQYF.